These 6 T cell receptor beta chains were sequenced from one sample in a study of cytomegalovirus exposure and HLA in healthy donors. The PCR was carried out with 60 Vbeta primers and 13 Jbeta primers. Data came from immunoSEQ multiplex PCR; TCRdb stores just in-frame clones and leaves some out. Of roughly 100,000 clones in the sample, roughly three fifths were seen once. The sample comprised PBMCs. The source is a human donor in good health.

V usage is TRBV6-1 and J usage is TRBJ1-3; 8 bases are a match to TRBD1. Trimming removed 6 bases from V and 0 bases from J; junction bases left unmatched: 4. The CDR3 covers 15 residues. Germline V CDR1 and CDR2: MNHNS, SASEGT. DNA of the CDR3: TGTGCCAGCAGGGAGGACAGGGCCTCTGGAAACACCATATATTTT. Protein: CASREDRASGNTIYF.

This clone was observed a few times. The chain has TRBV19 and TRBJ2-7; D is undetermined. Deletions cut 4 bases from V and 6 bases from J, with 19 bases between. The germline V gene encodes CDR1 LNHDA and CDR2 SQIVND (reference sequence). The CDR3 length is 15 residues. The CDR3 DNA is TGTGCCAGTAGTACCTCCGGAGTTTCTGGGTCCGAGCAGTACTTC. Protein: CASSTSGVSGSEQYF.

The genes are TRBV7-9 and TRBJ2-7; a weak D match, TRBD2 (6 bases). CDR1 and CDR2 from the germline V gene are SEHNR and FQNEAQ (reference sequence). CDR3 length equals 16 residues. The germline V and J ends were trimmed by 5 bases and 1 base, with 18 bases remaining between them. Here the CDR3 reads CASSLLSGERSYEQYF. The CDR3 nucleotides are TGTGCCAGCAGCCTCTTATCGGGAGAACGGTCCTACGAGCAGTACTTC. Together with reference TRBV7-9 and TRBJ2-7, the CDR3 gives the full variable domain: DTGVSQNPRHKITKRGQNVTFRCDPISEHNRLYWYRQTLGQGPEFLTYFQNEAQLEKSRLLSDRFSAERPKGSFSTLEIQRTEQGDSAMYLCASSLLSGERSYEQYFGPGTRLTVT.

The gene calls are TRBV11-1 and TRBJ2-3; tentatively, D is TRBD1 (6 bases). This CDR3 is 16 amino acids long. Germline-derived CDR1 and CDR2 are SGHAT and FQDESV (reference sequence). Trimming cost V 2 bases and J 3 bases, with 15 bases left between them. CDR3 DNA sequence: TGTGCCAGCAGCTTAAAGCAAGCAAGGGGGACAGATACGCAGTATTTT. Protein: CASSLKQARGTDTQYF. Combining the CDR3 with reference TRBV11-1 and TRBJ2-3 gives the whole variable domain EAEVAQSPRYKITEKSQAVAFWCDPISGHATLYWYRQILGQGPELLVQFQDESVVDDSQLPKDRFSAERLKGVDSTLKIQPAELGDSAMYLCASSLKQARGTDTQYFGPGTRLTVL.

V and J are TRBV9 and TRBJ2-6; the D is unclear. The length of the CDR3 is 15 residues. Germline lookup yields CDR1 SGDLS and CDR2 YYNGEE. V was clipped by 0 bases and J by 4 bases, with 8 bases between them. The CDR3 loop is CASSVETAGANVLTF. The CDR3 region has the DNA TGTGCCAGCAGCGTAGAAACTGCGGGGGCCAACGTCCTGACTTTC.

This rearrangement joins TRBV13 to TRBJ2-1; 10 nucleotides match TRBD2. CDR1 is PRHDT, CDR2 FYEKMQ, per germline (reference sequence). Trimming at V came to 0 bases and at J to 0 bases, leaving 5 bases not matched to a gene. The CDR3 runs to 18 residues. CDR3 DNA sequence: TGTGCCAGCAGCTTAGGACTAGCGGGGCTCGGCTCCTACAATGAGCAGTTCTTC. This encodes CASSLGLAGLGSYNEQFF.